Following are 12 T cell receptor beta chains from one sample sequenced in a study of T cells after posttransplantation cyclophosphamide. The repertoire was sequenced with immunoSEQ multiplex PCR; TCRdb's copy has only in-frame clones and lacks some. Listed for the sample are tens of thousands of clones, none seen a single time. Sequencing was done on a sample of PBMCs. Receptor source: a woman aged 50 to 60 in good health and a related stem cell transplant donor.

This clone showed up many times. This sequence joins TRBV5-1 and TRBJ2-1, with 10 bases identical to TRBD2. Per germline, CDR1 SGHRS and CDR2 YFSETQ. V lost 0 bases, J lost 8 bases, and 5 bases stayed unmatched. The CDR3 has 15 amino acids. Written as DNA, the CDR3 is TGCGCCAGCAGCTTGGCACTAGCGGGATGGGATGAGCAGTTCTTC. Its protein is CASSLALAGWDEQFF. The full variable domain, completed using reference TRBV5-1 and TRBJ2-1, is KAGVTQTPRYLIKTRGQQVTLSCSPISGHRSVSWYQQTPGQGLQFLFEYFSETQRNKGNFPGRFSGRQFSNSRSEMNVSTLELGDSALYLCASSLALAGWDEQFFGPGTRLTVL.

The sample holds a few counts of this clone. Written as DNA, the CDR3 is TGTGCCAGCAGCCCCGGGGCCGGGGAGCTGTTTTTT. Its protein product is CASSPGAGELFF. The rearrangement links TRBV9 to TRBJ2-2, with TRBD2 as a possible D gene (5 bases). Germline assignment: CDR1 SGDLS and CDR2 YYNGEE. Deletions cut 4 bases from V and 6 bases from J, with 7 bases between. The CDR3 is 12 residues long. Variable domain in full (rest from reference TRBV9 and TRBJ2-2): DSGVTQTPKHLITATGQRVTLRCSPRSGDLSVYWYQQSLDQGLQFLIQYYNGEERAKGNILERFSAQQFPDLHSELNLSSLELGDSALYFCASSPGAGELFFGEGSRLTVL.

The sample holds many counts of this clone. One end of the junction does not line up with germline, which may come from a read error. The chain carries TRBV5-5 and TRBJ2-1; D unresolved. This CDR3 comprises 20 residues. Germline V CDR1 and CDR2: SGHKS, YYEKEE (reference sequence). For the CDR3, the DNA is TGTGCCAGCAGATTGGTGAAGGTCTCTGTCGCGGTGAGCTCCTACAATGAGCAGTTCTTC. This translates into CASRLVKVSVAVSSYNEQFF.

This clone appeared many times. The genes are TRBV7-9 and TRBJ1-2, with D hard to call. The V gene lost 2 bases and the J gene lost 9 bases, with 16 bases spanning the gap. The CDR3 loop spans 14 amino acids. From germline, CDR1 is SEHNR and CDR2 FQNEAQ (reference sequence). The CDR3 sequence: CASSLQWTAYRYTF. The CDR3 bases are TGTGCCAGCAGCTTACAATGGACTGCCTACCGCTACACCTTC.

This clone was observed many times. The chain joins TRBV5-4 to TRBJ1-1; TRBD1 aligns across 10 bases. CDR1 and CDR2 (germline): SGHNT, YYREEE (reference sequence). Trimming cost V 2 bases and J 0 bases; bases outside gene matches: 1. The CDR3 is 15 residues long. CDR3 amino acids: CASSFDRGLNTEAFF. The CDR3 DNA sequence: TGTGCCAGCAGCTTCGACAGGGGGCTGAACACTGAAGCTTTCTTT.

This clone was observed at least ten times. The V gene is TRBV28, the J gene TRBJ1-3, with 8 bases fitting TRBD1. The CDR3 length is 20 residues. Germline CDR1 MDHEN, CDR2 SYDVKM. Trimming removed 3 bases from V and 0 bases from J; junction bases left unmatched: 16. This chain's CDR3 is CASSLNYGPGGIFSGNTIYF. The CDR3 nucleotides read TGTGCCAGCAGTTTGAATTACGGGCCAGGGGGCATATTCTCTGGAAACACCATATATTTT.

This clone was counted ten times or more. The chain links TRBV19 to TRBJ1-1; D is ambiguous. V lost 3 bases and J 3 bases, leaving 17 bases between the germline ends. There are 16 residues in the CDR3. Germline-derived CDR1 and CDR2 are LNHDA and SQIVND (reference sequence). CDR3 residues: CASSISAGNGDTEAFF. In nucleotides, the CDR3 is TGTGCCAGTAGTATTTCGGCCGGGAACGGGGACACTGAAGCTTTCTTT.

This clone was counted a few times. The chain employs TRBV28 and TRBJ2-5; a possible D gene is TRBD1 (7 bases). Deletions cut 5 bases from V and 2 bases from J, with 18 bases between. The CDR3 spans 16 residues. Germline V gene sequence: CDR1 MDHEN, CDR2 SYDVKM. In DNA, the CDR3 is TGTGCCAGCAGTCCCGCGGGACAGATGTTACAAGAGACCCAGTACTTC. Its translation: CASSPAGQMLQETQYF.

This clone was seen only a few times. The V call is TRBV27, the J call TRBJ2-7; TRBD2 is a possible D gene (6 bases). V lost 8 bases and J 5 bases, leaving 19 bases between the germline ends. The CDR3 has 14 residues. CDR1 MNHEY and CDR2 SMNVEV come from the germline V gene (reference sequence). The CDR3 nucleotides read TGTGCCAGCGGACGGGCGGGAACGATCAACGAGCAGTACTTC. Protein sequence: CASGRAGTINEQYF.

This chain uses TRBV29-1 with TRBJ2-2; TRBD1 is a possible D gene (5 bases). The germline CDR1 and CDR2 sequences are SQVTM and ANQGSEA. This CDR3 region has 14 residues. V was clipped by 7 bases and J by 7 bases, with 19 bases between them. For the CDR3, the DNA is TGCAGCGCAGAGGAAGACAGCTTGGGCGGGGAGCTGTTTTTT. Its protein is CSAEEDSLGGELFF.

This clone has a count of ten or more. The chain links TRBV9 to TRBJ2-1; TRBD2 aligns across 7 bases. CDR1 is SGDLS and CDR2 is YYNGEE in the germline V gene. This CDR3 is built from 16 residues. V dropped 6 bases and J dropped 10; count of bases not matched to a gene: 19. The CDR3 DNA follows: TGTGCCAGCACGATCCGGGGGGACCCCAATCAGGCAGAGCAGTTCTTC. Translating gives CASTIRGDPNQAEQFF.

This clone was picked up many times. V is TRBV7-9 and J is TRBJ1-2; D might be TRBD1 (5 bases). There are 12 residues in the CDR3. Germline V lookup: CDR1 SEHNR, CDR2 FQNEAQ (reference sequence). The ends were cut back, 5 bases at V and 4 bases at J, with 8 bases in the middle. In nucleotides, the CDR3 is TGTGCCAGCAGCCCGGGGGGCTATGGCTACACCTTC. Translation gives CASSPGGYGYTF.